This paragraph covers one T cell receptor (beta chain) sequence. These data are taken from a study of control samples from healthy donors and cancer patients. TCRdb keeps only in-frame clones here, not all; method: immunoSEQ multiplex PCR. The table records approximately 130,000 clones, roughly 90% of them present only once. Losses at the gene ends were 4 bases for V and 0 bases for J; bases not matched to a gene: 0. Germline V gene data show CDR1 as SNHLY and CDR2 as FYNNEI. This CDR3 has 14 residues. The chain recombines TRBV2 with TRBJ1-1, with TRBD1 matching over 9 bases. The sequence was collected from a man aged 50 to 59 in good health. The sequenced material came from blood. CDR3 sequence: CASSGQGVNTEAFF. The CDR3 bases are TGTGCCAGCAGTGGACAGGGGGTGAACACTGAAGCTTTCTTT.